The T cell receptor beta chain under discussion was sequenced for a study of shared clonotypes between healthy human individuals. About this clone itself: Its antigen is as yet unknown. This likely traces to a read error, being one base from a far larger clone.

Clones were sequenced by immunoSEQ multiplex PCR, and TCRdb holds only the in-frame ones, with some missing. This sample has some 680,000 clones, with about three quarters found just once. CDR3 length: 13 amino acids. Per germline, CDR1 SQVTM and CDR2 ANQGSEA. Findings and limits, study-wide: Investigators collected only blood, and repertoires in tissues likely differ. The small donor group covered limited genetic and exposure diversity. Sharing across four donors was highest in naive CD4 (around 5%) and lowest in memory CD8 (approximately 0.4%).

Naive CD45RA+ and memory CD45RA-negative subsets were split from CD4+ cells. The receptor was derived from a woman aged 30 to 39 in good health. The chain couples TRBV29-1 to TRBJ2-5; D may correspond to TRBD1 or TRBD2 (6 bases each). Sequenced material: memory CD4+ T cells sorted from blood. Subset indicated: CD45RA-negative fraction. The CDR3 DNA sequence: TGCAGCGTTACCGGCGGGACACAAGGGACCCAGTACTTC. It encodes CSVTGGTQGTQYF.